This is a list of T cell receptor beta chains from one sample in a study of OX40 agonist ivuxolimab in advanced cancers. TCRdb's copy holds only in-frame clones and misses some; the assay was immunoSEQ multiplex PCR. Altogether about 93,000 clones are present, 89% being singletons, with the ten largest covering 0.3% to 0.4%. Sequenced material: CD4+ or CD8+ T cells sorted from blood, taken in a trial of the OX40 agonist ivuxolimab. The receptors stem from an adult with an advanced solid tumor such as melanoma, head and neck, liver or kidney cancer. Both conserved end residues are part of each CDR3. The order of the fields is V gene, J gene, CDR3 protein.

V: TRBV9; J: TRBJ1-3; CDR3: CASSSRTGSGNTIYF
V: TRBV7-3; J: TRBJ2-1; CDR3: CASSLKANGGEQFF
V: TRBV28; J: TRBJ1-4; CDR3: CASSIHGLMDNEKLFF
V: TRBV9; J: TRBJ2-3; CDR3: CASSPWQVTDTQYF
V: TRBV5-1; J: TRBJ1-2; CDR3: CASSSDGGQAYGYTF
V: TRBV30; J: TRBJ2-7; CDR3: CAWSHQAGRQVYLREQYF
V: TRBV19; J: TRBJ1-5; CDR3: CASSTLQHSNQPQHF
V: TRBV19; J: TRBJ2-2; CDR3: CASTSGVRTGELFF
V: TRBV7-6; J: TRBJ2-5; CDR3: CASSFKETQYF
V: TRBV7-6; J: TRBJ1-4; CDR3: CASSSRTVATNEKLFF
V: TRBV5-1; J: TRBJ2-7; CDR3: CASSLTVRTDPYEQYF
V: TRBV7-2; J: TRBJ2-5; CDR3: CASSLPADQETQYF
V: TRBV5-1; J: TRBJ2-7; CDR3: CASSLMGQILDEQYF
V: TRBV19; J: TRBJ2-1; CDR3: CASSSTGGIIYNEQFF
V: TRBV9; J: TRBJ2-5; CDR3: CASSASDSQETQYF
V: TRBV19; J: TRBJ1-1; CDR3: CASSITGGTEAFF
V: TRBV27; J: TRBJ1-5; CDR3: CASSPYRENSNQPQHF
V: TRBV7-8; J: TRBJ1-4; CDR3: CASRTGPDRHDEKLFF
V: TRBV2; J: TRBJ2-7; CDR3: CASNLETSGGYEQYF
V: TRBV11-2; J: TRBJ1-2; CDR3: CASSLERGQGYGYTF
V: TRBV6-5; J: TRBJ1-1; CDR3: CASSSGTGEGTEAFF
V: TRBV30; J: TRBJ1-2; CDR3: CAWSVESPGDVDYGYTF
V: TRBV7-2; J: TRBJ2-1; CDR3: CASSLLTVKNEQFF
V: TRBV18; J: TRBJ2-3; CDR3: CASSPGTLTDTQYF
V: TRBV27; J: TRBJ2-1; CDR3: CASSFDRSPYNEQFF
V: TRBV9; J: TRBJ2-1; CDR3: CASSVALSSYNEQFF
V: TRBV4-2; J: TRBJ2-4; CDR3: CASSQDRGRYNF
V: TRBV5-1; J: TRBJ1-1; CDR3: CASSLWGGGSTEAFF
V: TRBV10-2; J: TRBJ2-1; CDR3: CATSTRTASSYNEQFF
V: TRBV5-1; J: TRBJ2-2; CDR3: CASSLGQRNTGELFF